These T cell receptor beta chains were read from a single sample in a study of vaccination and CD4 T cells after COVID-19. In TCRdb, the PCR reads were re-called with MiXCR into one record per CDR3 protein. The table shows several thousand distinct CDR3 sequences, with just over 55% occurring only once. Antigens of these TCRs are unknown. Material for sequencing was CD4+ T cells from blood, cultured in vitro. Source of these receptors: a human donor who had recovered from COVID-19. CDR3s leave out the opening cysteine and the closing phenylalanine or tryptophan.

v_gene	j_gene	CDR3aa
TRBV2	TRBJ2-1	ASTRQGAPYNEQF
TRBV6-1	TRBJ2-2	ASRKPSGIGELF
TRBV6-2/TRBV6-3	TRBJ2-5	ATRTSGGAGETQY
TRBV12-5	TRBJ1-2	ASGLVQGGYYGYT
TRBV20-1	TRBJ2-1	SARSEVYNEQF
TRBV20-1	TRBJ1-2	SAGDLRTGYT
TRBV6-1	TRBJ1-1	ASRRNWGDTEAF
TRBV6-1	TRBJ1-6	VSSEARRRDPYNSPLH